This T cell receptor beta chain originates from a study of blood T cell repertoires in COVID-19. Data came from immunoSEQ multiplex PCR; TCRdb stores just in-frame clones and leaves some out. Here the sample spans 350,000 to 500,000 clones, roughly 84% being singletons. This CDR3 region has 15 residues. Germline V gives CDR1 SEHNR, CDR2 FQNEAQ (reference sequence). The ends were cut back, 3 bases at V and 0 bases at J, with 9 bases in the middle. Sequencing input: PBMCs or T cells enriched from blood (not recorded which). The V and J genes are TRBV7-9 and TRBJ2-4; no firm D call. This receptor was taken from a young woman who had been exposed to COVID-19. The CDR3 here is CASSFSHSAKNIQYF. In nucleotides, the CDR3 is TGTGCCAGCAGCTTTAGCCATTCAGCCAAAAACATTCAGTACTTC.